This T cell receptor beta chain was captured in a study of cytomegalovirus exposure and HLA in healthy donors (dated by TCRdb to the late 2010s). General notes on the study: In an earlier analysis of roughly 500 of the donors, 250 to 300 Gb of sequence data and 100 million or so unique TCR beta sequences from roughly 190 million T cells were reported. An early release that covered some 640 HLA-typed donors contained approximately 300 gigabases of sequencing data and around 85 million unique TCR sequences. The genetic ancestry cluster associated with self-reported Caucasian donors included about four fifths of the 300 to 450 genotyped donors. The study was designed to test whether signatures of past pathogen exposure could be identified by cataloging public T cell receptors. The T cell repertoires of 550 to 850 subjects were profiled by immunosequencing and related to cytomegalovirus serostatus. In addition to the first cohort of roughly 700 subjects, a separate validation cohort of approximately 130 different subjects was used. To predict cytomegalovirus infection status, the study combined high-throughput TCR immunosequencing, statistical association of individual TCRs with disease status, and machine learning. A later analysis re-examined previously published TCR beta repertoires from around 670 donors and added high-resolution HLA genotyping to investigate patterns of TCR occurrence. The later analysis used no new phenotypic data to find candidate immune exposures, relying instead on TCR beta sequences and their occurrence across donors. An earlier analysis of about 620 of the donors applied high-throughput TCR beta sequencing to assess whether each TCR beta V gene segment acted as functional or pseudogenic. Alongside the repertoire data, information on donor age, sex, ethnicity and CMV serostatus was compiled. A later genetic analysis took genome-wide SNP genotypes for about 55% of the roughly 700 donors and used that subset as a discovery cohort. Every discovery cohort repertoire had been produced on one sequencing platform. HLA typing covered class I and class II loci at four-digit resolution. The number of typed donors differed by locus: about 620-640 for A, B, C, DRB1 and DQB1; 500 to 550 for DQA1; 606 for DPA1; and some 470 for DPB1. Five DR-DQ haplotypes were handled as single units for association and clustering because linkage in the cohort was strong. Among around 400 genotyped donors of the cohort, an average of roughly 230,000 unique TCR beta nucleotide sequences was sequenced per donor, of which approximately 18% were non-productive. Here is what the overall study found, with its caveats: A few of the identified cytomegalovirus-associated TCR beta chains were confirmed in vitro to be specific for cytomegalovirus antigens. A later analysis found that HLA-associated TCR beta chains were more clonally expanded and had lower generation probabilities than equally common non-associated chains. Because counts were too low, some 17 rarely observed V segments, including chromosome 9 orphons, were left out of the earlier analysis of a few hundred of the donors. Most TCR sequences were seen in very few donors, while some public TCRs were found in many individuals. A further reported finding was that TCR beta sequences accurately predicted the HLA-A and HLA-B alleles for most subjects in the first cohort. The classifier was reported to diagnose cytomegalovirus status with high specificity and sensitivity in both the original cohort and the validation cohort. Strong co-occurrence of HLA alleles, especially DR and DQ, made assigning TCR associations to individual alleles difficult. Some IMGT-functional V segments, including TRBV6-2 and TRBV6-3, could not be told apart with the 87-base-pair reads, so those segments were excluded. According to the authors, the approach could potentially be generalized to other disease states and immunological phenotypes. In a later analysis, about 17,000 TCR beta sequences were associated with specific HLA alleles at a false discovery rate of 0.05. A later genetic analysis associated a missense DCLRE1C variant with V-gene and J-gene trimming of TCR beta chains, and an independent cohort replicated the association. Because HLA typing was unavailable for some donors at each locus, only the typed subset was used in association tests. Linkage disequilibrium might explain the correlated functional status among segregating V segments, but an unknown experimental factor could not be ruled out. CMV serostatus was the only immune exposure information available for the cohort. The study gave a list of 150 to 200 TCR beta chains associated with cytomegalovirus. In an earlier analysis of under 600 of the donors, most TCR beta V segments were observed in productive rearrangements about 90% or about 30% of the time, broadly matching IMGT annotations. According to a later analysis, most CMV-associated TCR beta chains appeared to be HLA-restricted, and the HLA associations seemed to be driven largely by CMV exposure. According to a later analysis, parvovirus B19, influenza, CMV and Epstein-Barr virus appeared linked to several top co-occurrence clusters. In a later analysis, the rate of TCR association differed among HLA loci, with DRB1 alleles having the most associated TCRs and HLA-C alleles having the fewest. A later genetic analysis reported fewer N-insertions in productive TCRs among donors in an Asian-associated ancestry cluster than the roughly 640-donor mean. The cohort was sequenced for TCR beta chains only, and without alpha or paired-chain data the features that could be detected were limited. Sequencing depth was assumed to be roughly uniform across donors in the presence/absence analyses, though that assumption may not hold. The sequencing pipeline was judged likely to have produced a cluster of highly shared sequence variants as a technical artifact.

The cohort comprised around 700 healthy bone marrow donors. At the time of sampling, all cohort members were nominally healthy, though unrecorded immune exposures were likely present. The donor was CMV seronegative and belonged to the group of 350 to 400 seronegative cohort members. A peripheral blood sample was collected from each donor, and TCR beta sequencing was performed on peripheral blood mononuclear cells. Genomic DNA was extracted from the blood cell samples with the Qiagen DNeasy Blood Extraction Kit. Libraries were prepared through the immunoSEQ multiplex PCR assay. A mixture of 60 forward primers for TCR Vbeta segments and 13 reverse primers for TCR Jbeta segments was used in the multiplex PCR. A multiplex PCR assay on genomic DNA amplified the CDR3 region of rearranged TCR beta genes. On the Illumina HiSeq System, the amplified TCR beta libraries were sequenced as 87-base-pair reads. Processing in the source paper ran as follows. A later analysis counted some 74 million unique TCR beta chains across the 550 to 750 repertoires, and some 11 million of these chains were shared by at least two donors. A nearest-neighbor algorithm error-corrected the raw reads and collapsed the reads into unique sequences, merging closely related sequences to remove PCR and sequencing errors. Alignment of CDR3 sequences to IMGT reference sequences was used to assign V, D and J gene segments. Each retained sequence needed at least a six-nucleotide match to both a V gene segment and a J gene segment. A rearrangement counted as productive if the CDR3 had no stop codons and remained in frame with V and J, and every other rearrangement counted as non-productive. CDR3 was defined by IMGT convention, running from the second conserved V-encoded cysteine to the conserved J-encoded phenylalanine. In an earlier analysis of 587 of the donors, sequences lacking an unambiguous match to a single V gene segment were excluded. An earlier analysis of 500 to 700 of the donors classified V segments as functional when productive rearrangements were above 56.7% and as segregating when the standard deviation between donors was above 5%. A statistical classification framework was developed to diagnose cytomegalovirus status using the catalog of TCR beta chain sequences. In a later analysis, V and J genes were assigned by comparing TCR nucleotide sequences against IMGT/GENE-DB human TR gene sequences. In a later analysis, CDR3 sequences and most-parsimonious VDJ recombination scenarios were assigned using the TCRdist pipeline. In a later analysis, each TCR beta chain was defined by its CDR3 amino acid sequence together with its V-gene family, and reads without a unique V-gene family were excluded. To address suspected cross-contamination and a sequencing artifact, a later analysis removed several hundred highly shared, low-generation-probability nucleotide sequences. For each public chain, a later analysis derived a clonal expansion index from normalized ranks of inferred template counts within each repertoire. In a later analysis, generation probabilities were computed using a VDJ recombination model fitted to out-of-frame rearrangements, and the results were checked against IGoR. A later analysis scored TCR-TCR, TCR-HLA and TCR-CMV co-occurrence with hypergeometric tests, applying a repertoire-size bias correction to TCR pairs. A later analysis estimated false discovery rates by permuting HLA or CMV assignments 20 times. A later analysis grouped co-occurring TCRs with DBSCAN, adding TCRdist sequence similarity when clustering within HLA-allele-positive subsets. Repertoires with fewer than 30,000 or more than 120,000 public chains were left out of co-occurrence clustering, as were five repertoires with anomalous nucleotide sharing. As stored in TCRdb, this immuneACCESS dataset retains in-frame rearrangements with V and J assigned. A fraction of the clones does not appear; measured against another copy, unresolved V genes explain less than half of the discrepancy, and the remainder lacks a known reason. V and J calls and clone size are those listed in that table; D and trimming were worked out from the DNA. In all, the sample holds about 160,000 clones, and 85% of those were seen once. The ten top clones hold 1% of the sample.

CDR1 and CDR2 were assigned from the germline V gene as MNHEY and SVGAGI. V is reduced by 4 bases and J by 0 bases, leaving a spacing of 13 bases between them. From the cysteine through the phenylalanine, the CDR3 covers 16 amino acids. Of the read, only the CDR3 DNA is kept; its 48 bases are in frame from base 1. Of note for this clone: This clone's antigen is unknown. Base qualities are not recorded, but no much larger clone differs from it by a single base.

This receptor was obtained from a boy aged 2 to 9 in good health and CMV-seronegative. The V gene is TRBV6-5 and the J gene is TRBJ2-1; 6 matching bases give a weak D call of TRBD2. Sample: PBMCs. The DNA sequence is TGTGCCAGCAGTTGGTCGGCGGGGAGCTCCTACAATGAGCAGTTCTTC. Its protein is CASSWSAGSSYNEQFF.